This entry lists 15 T cell receptor beta chains sequenced from one sample in a study of CDR3 diversity in severe acne. MiXCR was run by TCRdb on the PCR reads, yielding one entry per CDR3 protein. The sample holds more than 70,000 distinct CDR3 sequences, around half seen once. The sequenced sample consisted of blood. The receptors were gathered from a male donor in good health, serving as a control.

This clonotype occurred a few times. CDR3 nucleotides: TGCAGTGCTAGAGGGACAGGGCATTCACCCCTCCACTTT. Protein product: CSARGTGHSPLHF. The chain uses TRBV20-1 and TRBJ1-6; the match to TRBD1 covers 8 bases. Germline CDR1 reads DFQATT; CDR2 reads SNEGSKA (reference sequence). This CDR3 comprises 13 residues. The ends lost 1 base at V and 8 bases at J; junction bases unmatched: 1.

The genes are TRBV10-3 and TRBJ2-7; D ambiguous. The V and J ends lost 6 bases and 5 bases respectively, with 14 bases between them. The CDR3 spans 13 residues. CDR1 and CDR2 from the germline V gene are ENHRY and SYGVKD. The CDR3 sequence is CAIRDGPWNEQYF. As DNA, the CDR3 is TGTGCCATCAGGGACGGGCCTTGGAACGAGCAGTACTTC.

The gene calls are TRBV20-1 and TRBJ2-7; 8 positions agree with TRBD2. The CDR3 sequence is 13 residues long. The V and J ends lost 6 bases and 6 bases, in that order; junction bases with no gene match: 10. Germline V lookup: CDR1 DFQATT, CDR2 SNEGSKA (reference sequence). This CDR3 is CSARPSGRTEQYF. As DNA, the CDR3 is TGCAGTGCGAGGCCGAGCGGGAGAACCGAGCAGTACTTC.

V usage is TRBV2 and J usage is TRBJ1-4; 7 nucleotides agree with TRBD1. Germline CDR1 is SNHLY and CDR2 is FYNNEI. With V trimmed by 1 base and J by 8 bases, 4 bases remained unmatched. The CDR3 length is 14 residues. The chain's CDR3 is CASSEGGGYEKLFF. The CDR3, as DNA: TGTGCCAGCAGTGAAGGAGGGGGCTACGAAAAACTGTTTTTT.

In this sample, this clonotype is medium-sized. The CDR3 nucleotides read TGTGCCAGCAGCCCCCAAGAGGGGACATCCTACGAGCAGTACTTC. The encoded protein is CASSPQEGTSYEQYF. This rearrangement joins TRBV7-9 to TRBJ2-7; TRBD1 might be the D (6 bases). V lost 5 bases and J lost 1, with 15 bases in between. Per germline, CDR1 SEHNR and CDR2 FQNEAQ (reference sequence). This CDR3 comprises 15 residues.

The table lists this clonotype with many counts. The rearrangement links TRBV11-2 to TRBJ2-7, with TRBD1 as a possible D gene (6 bases). Germline CDR1 and CDR2: SGHAT and FQNNGV. The CDR3 covers 14 residues. Trimming removed 1 base at V and 4 bases at J, with 11 bases between. CDR3 in amino acids: CASSLGFRGYEQYF. DNA for the CDR3: TGTGCCAGCAGCTTAGGCTTCAGGGGATACGAGCAGTACTTC.

This chain uses TRBV20-1 with TRBJ2-7; TRBD1 matches at 11 bases. J gave up 5 bases and V 6 bases, and 18 bases lay outside the gene matches. The germline CDR1 and CDR2 sequences are DFQATT and SNEGSKA (reference sequence). The CDR3 length is 17 residues. In DNA form, the CDR3 reads TGCAGTGCCTGGGACAGGGGGAGCTCACTAAGGGTCAACGAGCAGTACTTC. It encodes CSAWDRGSSLRVNEQYF.

CDR3 amino acids: CASSLAAGGGQETQYF. The CDR3 nucleotides read TGTGCCAGCAGCTTAGCAGCGGGAGGGGGTCAAGAGACCCAGTACTTC. V and J are TRBV7-9 and TRBJ2-5; 10 bases match TRBD2. This CDR3 region has 16 residues. Germline lookup yields CDR1 SEHNR and CDR2 FQNEAQ (reference sequence). V lost 0 bases to trimming and J lost 2 bases; unmatched junction nucleotides: 3.

V is TRBV20-1 and J is TRBJ2-7; 9 bases agree with TRBD1. The J call may be incorrect, as the DNA end agrees better with TRBJ2-1. This CDR3 comprises 15 residues. Germline loops: CDR1 DFQATT, CDR2 SNEGSKA (reference sequence). DNA for the CDR3: TGCAGTGCTAGGGATGGACAGGGGACTGGCAATGAGCAGTTCTTC. This gives the protein CSARDGQGTGNEQFF.

This clonotype was observed at least ten times. This rearrangement joins TRBV19 to TRBJ1-2; perhaps TRBD1 as D (6 bases). The length of the CDR3 is 14 residues. Per the germline V gene, CDR1 is LNHDA and CDR2 is SQIVND (reference sequence). Trimming pared 10 bases from V and 6 bases from J, leaving 21 bases between. The CDR3 spells CATGDDRFKDGYTF. The CDR3 DNA sequence: TGTGCCACGGGTGATGACAGGTTCAAAGATGGCTACACCTTC.

A remark on this clonotype: This may be a read error, as it is one base from a much larger clone. This chain links TRBV7-9 with TRBJ1-1; 8 bases align to TRBD1. Germline CDR1 and CDR2: SEHNR and FQNEAQ (reference sequence). This CDR3 contains 18 residues. Trimming cost V 5 bases and J 1 base; bases outside gene matches: 15. The chain's CDR3 is CASSPPGQDNTRNTEAFF. As DNA, the CDR3 is TGTGCCAGCAGCCCCCCGGGACAGGATAATACGCGGAACACTGAAGCTTTCTTT.

The chain joins TRBV5-1 to TRBJ2-3; weak D call: TRBD2 (6 bases). Trimming shortened V by 3 bases and J by 3 bases, and 11 bases separated the two germline ends. The CDR3 has 14 residues. Germline values: CDR1 SGHRS, CDR2 YFSETQ. CDR3 in amino acids: CASSSGRGTDTQYF. In DNA form, the CDR3 reads TGCGCCAGCAGCTCCGGACGGGGGACAGATACGCAGTATTTT.

The J gene is TRBJ2-1, the V gene TRBV7-3; 8 bases agree with TRBD2. The CDR3 sequence is 14 residues long. Germline CDR1 and CDR2: SGHTA and FQGTGA. V gave up 4 bases and J gave up 6 bases; unmatched junction bases: 5. The CDR3 region is CASSSYGGGNEQFF. The CDR3, as DNA: TGTGCCAGCAGCTCCTACGGGGGGGGCAATGAGCAGTTCTTC.

The chain joins TRBV27 to TRBJ1-1; perhaps TRBD1 as D (5 bases). Trimming left V 8 bases short and J 3 bases short, with 10 bases between. CDR3 size: 12 residues. Germline loops: CDR1 MNHEY, CDR2 SMNVEV (reference sequence). The CDR3 DNA reads as TGTGCCAGCTCAGGAGGGGACACTGAAGCTTTCTTT. Translation gives CASSGGDTEAFF.

This chain uses TRBV10-3 with TRBJ1-5, with D possibly being TRBD1 (6 bases). This CDR3 contains 14 residues. Trimming took off 3 bases at V and 3 bases at J, with 9 bases between the two ends. Germline CDR1 ENHRY, CDR2 SYGVKD. CDR3 sequence: CAISDSGDNQPQHF. CDR3 sequence (DNA): TGTGCCATCAGTGATTCAGGGGACAATCAGCCCCAGCATTTT.